Each of the 13 T cell receptor beta chains below was sequenced from the same sample in a study of blood T cell repertoires in COVID-19. Sequenced by immunoSEQ multiplex PCR; TCRdb stores in-frame clones only, minus some. The sample yields more than 200,000 clones, roughly 90% seen once. The sequencing sample was made of peripheral blood. All receptors come from a woman aged 60-75 years with acute or convalescent COVID-19.

The V and J genes are TRBV7-8 and TRBJ2-2; D remains unclear. Trimming cost V 1 base and J 3 bases, with 9 bases left between them. The CDR3 is 15 amino acids. The V gene's germline CDR1 is SGHVS and CDR2 FQNEAQ. CDR3 region: CASSLVLAYTGELFF. The CDR3 region has the DNA TGTGCCAGCAGCTTAGTTCTCGCGTACACCGGGGAGCTGTTTTTT.

The chain recombines TRBV6-5 with TRBJ1-3, with TRBD1 as a possible D gene (6 bases). Trimming left V 6 bases short and J 0 bases short, with 9 bases between. Germline V gives CDR1 MNHEY, CDR2 SVGAGI. The CDR3 runs 14 residues. CDR3 amino acids: CASRMTGSGNTIYF. The CDR3 DNA follows: TGTGCCAGCAGGATGACAGGCTCTGGAAACACCATATATTTT.

The chain carries TRBV5-8 and TRBJ1-4; D is possibly TRBD1 (6 bases). This CDR3 comprises 14 residues. Trimming pared 2 bases from V and 3 bases from J, leaving 8 bases between. Germline V gives CDR1 SGHTS, CDR2 YDEGEE. In DNA, the CDR3 is TGTGCCAGCAGCTTCCAGGGGTCTAATGAAAAACTGTTTTTT. It translates to CASSFQGSNEKLFF. Combining the CDR3 with reference TRBV5-8 and TRBJ1-4 gives the whole variable domain EAGVTQSPTHLIKTRGQQATLRCSPISGHTSVYWYQQALGLGLQFLLWYDEGEERNRGNFPPRFSGRQFPNYSSELNVNALELEDSALYLCASSFQGSNEKLFFGSGTQLSVL.

This chain uses TRBV5-5 with TRBJ1-6, with D possibly TRBD1 on 5 matching bases. Trimming shortened V by 0 bases and J by 7 bases, and 20 bases separated the two germline ends. The CDR3 is 18 amino acids. CDR1 and CDR2 (germline): SGHKS, YYEKEE (reference sequence). For the CDR3, the DNA is TGTGCCAGCAGCTTGGGGTCCCGGGGCGGGACGGTCAATTCACCCCTCCACTTT. As protein: CASSLGSRGGTVNSPLHF.

The gene calls are TRBV6-2 or TRBV6-3 and TRBJ1-1; the match to TRBD1 covers 7 bases. The CDR3 has 14 amino acids. The junction had 5 bases not matched to a gene; V was cut back by 6 bases and J by 1 base. Germline CDR1 MNHEY, CDR2 SVGEGT. The CDR3 reads CASSRTGRNTEAFF. The DNA for the CDR3 is TGTGCCAGCAGCCGGACAGGACGGAACACTGAAGCTTTCTTT.

This chain joins TRBV11-2 and TRBJ2-5; TRBD1 is a possible D gene (5 bases). V was shortened by 3 bases and J by 2 bases, with 10 bases between the two germline ends. The CDR3 extends over 14 amino acids. The germline CDR1 and CDR2 sequences are SGHAT and FQNNGV. The CDR3 region is CASSLGRAQETQYF. CDR3 nucleotide sequence: TGTGCCAGCAGCTTGGGCAGGGCACAAGAGACCCAGTACTTC.

This chain joins TRBV7-2 and TRBJ1-2; TRBD1 might be the D (5 bases). Trimming stripped 5 bases from V and 4 bases from J, with 11 bases between. The V gene's germline CDR1 is SGHTA and CDR2 FQGNSA. The CDR3 loop spans 13 amino acids. CDR3 bases: TGTGCCAGCAGCCTACAGGTTCTCTATGGCTACACCTTC. This codes for CASSLQVLYGYTF.

This clone was detected only a few times. Other DNA sequences in this specimen translate into the identical CDR3. This rearrangement joins TRBV5-1 to TRBJ2-5; D is unresolved. Deletions cut 0 bases from V and 5 bases from J, with 5 bases between. This CDR3 spans 12 amino acids. Germline V gene lookup returns CDR1 SGHRS and CDR2 YFSETQ. CDR3 amino acids: CASSLVRETQYF. CDR3 nucleotides: TGCGCCAGCAGCTTGGTCAGGGAGACCCAGTACTTC.

V gene TRBV14 combines with J gene TRBJ2-5; perhaps TRBD2 as D (5 bases). Germline values: CDR1 SGHDN, CDR2 FVKESK. The CDR3 is made up of 15 amino acids. With 2 bases removed from V and 2 bases from J, the gap between germline ends came to 12 bases. CDR3 bases: TGTGCCAGCAGCCAATGGGAGCGTAAACAAGAGACCCAGTACTTC. The encoded protein is CASSQWERKQETQYF.

The chain recombines TRBV30 with TRBJ1-2, with no clear D. Looked up from germline, CDR1 is GTSNPN and CDR2 is SVGIG (reference sequence). V dropped 2 bases and J dropped 2 bases, with 12 bases sitting between them. This CDR3 contains 14 residues. The chain's CDR3 is CAWSISAENYGYTF. Here the CDR3 DNA reads TGTGCCTGGAGTATATCGGCGGAAAACTATGGCTACACCTTC.

The chain joins TRBV3-1 (or the pseudogene TRBV3-2) to TRBJ2-5; 10 bases align to TRBD2. Germline V gene data show CDR1 as LGHDT and CDR2 as YNNKEL (reference sequence). This CDR3 comprises 17 residues. J was trimmed by 2 bases and V by 1 base; bases with no gene match: 7. CDR3 region: CASSQGGRTSGQETQYF. CDR3 nucleotides: TGTGCCAGCAGCCAAGGCGGACGGACTAGCGGTCAAGAGACCCAGTACTTC.

The chain has TRBV30 and TRBJ2-6, with 8 bases identical to TRBD2. V dropped 5 bases and J dropped 2; count of bases not matched to a gene: 2. The CDR3 has 14 amino acids. CDR1 is GTSNPN, CDR2 SVGIG, per germline (reference sequence). DNA for the CDR3: TGTGCCTGGGCCGGGGGGGCTGGGGCCAACGTCCTGACTTTC. This sequence encodes CAWAGGAGANVLTF.

V and J are TRBV6-1 and TRBJ1-5; weak D call: TRBD1 (5 bases). Germline CDR1 reads MNHNS; CDR2 reads SASEGT. This CDR3 is built from 15 residues. V was cut by 0 bases and J by 7 bases, with 13 bases left in between. The CDR3 DNA follows: TGTGCCAGCAGTGAAGCTCGATCAGGGTTCCAGCCCCAGCATTTT. It is translated as CASSEARSGFQPQHF.